The next 13 T cell receptor beta chains were all read from a single sample in a study of a mutant IDH1 vaccine in newly diagnosed glioma. These receptors are not linked to any known antigen. Time point described: week 35, safety follow-up. Vaccination comprised doses that each held 300 ug of mutant IDH1 20-mer peptide, plus topical imiquimod. The assay was immunoSEQ multiplex PCR, and TCRdb's table has in-frame clones only and misses some. The data show approximately 45,000 clones, with 88% seen just once and roughly 5% held by the top ten. The sequences come from PBMCs, collected from a glioma patient whose treatment included an IDH1 peptide vaccine. These receptors were taken from a woman between 40 and 50 years old with glioma.

The chain links TRBV4-1 to TRBJ1-2; D is unclear. Looked up from germline, CDR1 is MGHRA and CDR2 is YSYEKL. Deletions cut 1 base from V and 3 bases from J, with 6 bases between. The CDR3 covers 13 residues. DNA for the CDR3: TGCGCCAGCAGCCAAGTGGCGGACTATGGCTACACCTTC. Its protein is CASSQVADYGYTF.

The J gene is TRBJ1-1, the V gene TRBV4-1, with unresolved D. This CDR3 is built from 14 residues. Trimming shortened V by 1 base and J by 7 bases, and 13 bases separated the two germline ends. Germline V gives CDR1 MGHRA, CDR2 YSYEKL. CDR3 amino acids: CASSQGYSHLEAFF. The DNA of the CDR3 is TGCGCCAGCAGCCAAGGTTATAGCCACCTTGAAGCTTTCTTT.

The V gene is TRBV28, the J gene TRBJ1-2; D unclear. Trimming took off 5 bases at V and 0 bases at J, with 22 bases between the two ends. The CDR3 covers 18 residues. Germline assignment: CDR1 MDHEN and CDR2 SYDVKM. CDR3 in DNA: TGTGCCAGCAGTCATCCCCCTAAGGGCTTCCGCCCTAACTATGGCTACACCTTC. Its protein product is CASSHPPKGFRPNYGYTF.

This rearrangement joins TRBV28 to TRBJ2-1; 8 bases agree with TRBD2. Germline-derived CDR1 and CDR2 are MDHEN and SYDVKM. The CDR3 length is 15 residues. V shed 7 bases, J shed 9 bases, and the junction held 14 bases outside the gene matches. CDR3 nucleotide sequence: TGTGCCAGCACCCCACAAGGGGGACTAGTTTCTGAGCAGTTCTTC. Translating gives CASTPQGGLVSEQFF. Variable domain in full (rest from reference TRBV28 and TRBJ2-1): DVKVTQSSRYLVKRTGEKVFLECVQDMDHENMFWYRQDPGLGLRLIYFSYDVKMKEKGDIPEGYSVSREKKERFSLILESASTNQTSMYLCASTPQGGLVSEQFFGPGTRLTVL.

V usage is TRBV2 and J usage is TRBJ2-3, with D unclear. V gave up 1 base and J gave up 4 bases, with 3 bases separating them. The CDR3 has 12 residues. The germline gives CDR1 SNHLY, CDR2 FYNNEI. In DNA form, the CDR3 reads TGTGCCAGCAGTGAAGGGGCAGATACGCAGTATTTT. Residues: CASSEGADTQYF.

This clone has a single count. The gene calls are TRBV5-6 and TRBJ2-4; D might be TRBD1 or TRBD2, each matching 7 bases. V was clipped by 4 bases and J by 8 bases, with 16 bases between them. The CDR3 spans 14 residues. CDR1 and CDR2 from the germline V gene are SGHDT and YYEEEE. CDR3 sequence: CASSLQTGRDIQYF. In DNA, the CDR3 is TGTGCCAGCAGCCTACAGACAGGGAGGGACATTCAGTACTTC.

The J gene is TRBJ1-2, the V gene TRBV6-6; 7 bases map to TRBD1. The J segment lost 5 bases and the V segment lost 5 bases, leaving 8 bases of the junction unmatched. From germline, CDR1 is MNHNY and CDR2 SVGAGI (reference sequence). The CDR3 length is 14 residues. DNA for the CDR3: TGTGCCAGCAGTCCGGACAGGAGACAATATGGCTACACCTTC. Amino acid sequence: CASSPDRRQYGYTF.

The chain links TRBV30 to TRBJ1-1; perhaps TRBD1 as D (5 bases). The CDR3 consists of 12 residues. V was pared by 1 base and J by 4 bases, with 7 bases between. CDR1 is GTSNPN, CDR2 SVGIG, per germline (reference sequence). The DNA of the CDR3 is TGTGCCTGGAGTGAGGGGTTCACTGAAGCTTTCTTT. This encodes CAWSEGFTEAFF.

This chain uses TRBV20-1 with TRBJ2-2; D is uncertain. Germline assignment: CDR1 DFQATT and CDR2 SNEGSKA (reference sequence). V shed 7 bases and J shed 1 base, with 4 bases lying between them. The CDR3 is 11 amino acids. The CDR3 here is CSVLNTGELFF. CDR3 bases: TGCAGTGTATTGAACACCGGGGAGCTGTTTTTT.

The gene calls are TRBV4-1 and TRBJ1-2, with 9 bases matching TRBD1. Germline V gene lookup returns CDR1 MGHRA and CDR2 YSYEKL. The ends lost 4 bases at V and 9 bases at J; junction bases unmatched: 12. This CDR3 comprises 15 residues. CDR3 sequence: CASSRRTGDSASYTF. Here the CDR3 DNA reads TGCGCCAGCAGCCGCCGGACAGGGGACAGTGCAAGCTACACCTTC.

V and J are TRBV5-1 and TRBJ2-5; D call uncertain. Trimming shortened V by 2 bases and J by 1 base, and 6 bases separated the two germline ends. Germline V gives CDR1 SGHRS, CDR2 YFSETQ. The CDR3 has 13 residues. The CDR3: CASSFRVQETQYF. CDR3 sequence (DNA): TGCGCCAGCAGCTTCCGGGTCCAAGAGACCCAGTACTTC.

The CDR3 DNA sequence: TGTGCCAGCAGCTTCGGGACAGGGCCACCAAAGATTTCTGGAAACACCATATATTTT. Protein sequence: CASSFGTGPPKISGNTIYF. The chain links TRBV7-9 to TRBJ1-3; TRBD1 agrees at 9 bases. V lost 3 bases to trimming and J lost 1 base; unmatched junction nucleotides: 13. Germline loops: CDR1 SEHNR, CDR2 FQNEAQ (reference sequence). The CDR3 is 19 residues long.

The chain has TRBV7-9 and TRBJ1-3; D is uncertain. The CDR3 extends over 15 amino acids. The germline gives CDR1 SEHNR, CDR2 FQNEAQ (reference sequence). V lost 5 bases and J lost 2, with 13 bases in between. DNA of the CDR3: TGTGCCAGCAGCAACACTGTCGCGGCTGGAAACACCATATATTTT. Translation: CASSNTVAAGNTIYF.